These 25 T cell receptor beta chains were sequenced from one sample in a study of human T cells and chemical hapten exposure. TCRdb re-analysed the 5' RACE reads in MiXCR, keeping a single row per CDR3 protein. The sample has some 78,000 distinct CDR3 sequences; approximately 8% are singletons. Unfractionated whole blood was the source from which total RNA was extracted. These receptors originate from a male donor in good health.

V gene TRBV5-1 combines with J gene TRBJ1-6; a weak D match, TRBD1 (5 bases). V was cut by 4 bases and J by 9 bases, with 17 bases left in between. The CDR3 runs to 15 residues. CDR1 and CDR2 (germline): SGHRS, YFSETQ. In DNA form, the CDR3 reads TGCGCCAGCAGCCGCCGGGACGGGGGGATTTCACCCCTCCACTTT. Protein sequence: CASSRRDGGISPLHF.

The V and J genes are TRBV27 and TRBJ2-1, with D possibly being TRBD2 (5 bases). Germline CDR1 reads MNHEY; CDR2 reads SMNVEV (reference sequence). The CDR3 is made up of 15 amino acids. The V and J ends lost 8 bases and 0 bases respectively, with 14 bases between them. The CDR3 region has the DNA TGTGCCAGCCGATACGGGAAAAACTCCTACAATGAGCAGTTCTTC. Translated, it gives CASRYGKNSYNEQFF.

CDR3 sequence reads: CASSPTDRGAPMSGYTF. CDR3 coding DNA: TGTGCCAGCAGCCCTACAGACCGGGGGGCACCTATGAGCGGCTACACCTTC. The chain is built from TRBV13 and TRBJ1-2; weak D call: TRBD1 (6 bases). The germline gives CDR1 PRHDT, CDR2 FYEKMQ (reference sequence). V dropped 5 bases and J dropped 8 bases, with 27 bases sitting between them. There are 17 residues in the CDR3.

This clonotype was observed a handful of times. The rearrangement uses TRBV6-5 and TRBJ1-5; the match to TRBD1 covers 9 bases. The CDR3 is 18 amino acids. The junction had 6 bases not matched to a gene; V was cut back by 0 bases and J by 0 bases. The germline V gene has CDR1 MNHEY and CDR2 SVGAGI. CDR3 nucleotides: TGTGCCAGCAGTTACTCCCGGACAGGGGCGGGTAGCAATCAGCCCCAGCATTTT. It codes for CASSYSRTGAGSNQPQHF.

In this sample, this clonotype turned up a few times. The chain is built from TRBV20-1 and TRBJ2-3; the D gene is possibly TRBD1 (6 bases). Germline V gene sequence: CDR1 DFQATT, CDR2 SNEGSKA (reference sequence). There are 14 residues in the CDR3. V was trimmed by 3 bases and J by 1 base, leaving 11 bases between them. The DNA for the CDR3 is TGCAGTGCTAGTCGGACAGCCCGCACAGATACGCAGTATTTT. Protein product: CSASRTARTDTQYF.

J is TRBJ1-1 and V is TRBV7-9, with D uncertain. The CDR3 has 17 amino acids. V was shortened by 4 bases and J by 2 bases, with 20 bases between the two germline ends. The germline V gene has CDR1 SEHNR and CDR2 FQNEAQ (reference sequence). Written as DNA, the CDR3 is TGTGCCAGCAGCTCCCGGGTTGGCCCCTCGGTCAACACTGAAGCTTTCTTT. Its translation: CASSSRVGPSVNTEAFF.

This clonotype came up a few times. This chain links TRBV5-6 with TRBJ1-4; no reliable D call. Trimming took off 0 bases at V and 0 bases at J, with 6 bases between the two ends. Germline values: CDR1 SGHDT, CDR2 YYEEEE. The CDR3 length is 15 residues. The CDR3 spells CASSLDVATNEKLFF. DNA for the CDR3: TGTGCCAGCAGCTTGGACGTTGCAACTAATGAAAAACTGTTTTTT.

This clonotype was observed a handful of times. The chain has TRBV29-1 and TRBJ1-1; 7 bases fit TRBD1. Trimming at V came to 3 bases and at J to 7 bases, leaving 2 bases not matched to a gene. There are 11 residues in the CDR3. Germline assignment: CDR1 SQVTM and CDR2 ANQGSEA. The CDR3 DNA follows: TGCAGCGTTGACAGGGGGGTTGAAGCTTTCTTT. This encodes CSVDRGVEAFF.

The rearrangement joins TRBV4-3 to TRBJ1-1; TRBD1 matches at 8 bases. Per the germline V gene, CDR1 is LGHNA and CDR2 is YSLEER. The CDR3 length is 18 residues. Trimming removed 3 bases from V and 0 bases from J; junction bases left unmatched: 12. The CDR3 nucleotides are TGCGCCAGCAGCCAGGATCCCGACAGGGGCCTCATGAACACTGAAGCTTTCTTT. It specifies CASSQDPDRGLMNTEAFF.

This clonotype has just a few counts. The CDR3, as DNA: TGCAGTGCTAGAGATTCGGGTCTTGGTTCACCCCTCCACTTT. It encodes CSARDSGLGSPLHF. V usage is TRBV20-1 and J usage is TRBJ1-6, with D uncertain. The V and J ends lost 0 bases and 9 bases respectively, with 12 bases between them. From germline, CDR1 is DFQATT and CDR2 SNEGSKA (reference sequence). CDR3 size: 14 residues.

This clonotype occurred many times. The rearrangement links TRBV6-2 or TRBV6-3 to TRBJ2-1; D possibly corresponds to TRBD1 (6 bases). Between the trimmed V and J ends, which lost 5 bases and 7 bases, there was a span of 9 bases. Germline V lookup: CDR1 MNHEY, CDR2 SVGEGT. This CDR3 region has 12 residues. The CDR3 protein is CASSQGRNEQFF. Written as DNA, the CDR3 is TGTGCCAGCAGTCAGGGGAGAAATGAGCAGTTCTTC.

This clonotype was observed many times. The gene calls are TRBV3-1 and TRBJ2-7; the match to TRBD1 covers 9 bases. This CDR3 spans 16 amino acids. The ends lost 0 bases at V and 3 bases at J; junction bases unmatched: 6. Germline V CDR1 and CDR2: LGHDT, YNNKEL (reference sequence). The CDR3 protein is CASSQDVLGQGYEQYF. The CDR3, as DNA: TGTGCCAGCAGCCAAGATGTTCTGGGACAGGGCTACGAGCAGTACTTC.

For this clonotype: A much larger clone lies a single base off, so this may be a read error. The gene calls are TRBV15 and TRBJ1-1; TRBD1 is a possible D gene (5 bases). Germline lookup yields CDR1 LNHNV and CDR2 YYDKDF (reference sequence). Trimming cost V 4 bases and J 0 bases, with 9 bases left between them. The length of the CDR3 is 14 residues. Here the CDR3 DNA reads TGTGCCACCAGCACTGAGGGGATGAACACTGAAGCTTTCTTT. It translates to CATSTEGMNTEAFF.

At least ten counts were recorded for this clonotype. DNA of the CDR3: TGTGCCAGCAGCTTGGCCCGCGTTGGGGACGAGCAGTACTTC. Its translation is CASSLARVGDEQYF. The V and J genes are TRBV7-9 and TRBJ2-7; D is undetermined. V dropped 3 bases and J dropped 5 bases, with 14 bases sitting between them. CDR1 and CDR2 (germline): SEHNR, FQNEAQ (reference sequence). The CDR3 is 14 residues long.

This clonotype was observed many times. The chain links TRBV29-1 to TRBJ2-2; tentative D call: TRBD1 (5 bases). This CDR3 comprises 15 residues. Germline loops: CDR1 SQVTM, CDR2 ANQGSEA. V was cut by 4 bases and J by 4 bases, with 16 bases left in between. The CDR3 region is CSVGLGRAGTGELFF. In nucleotides, the CDR3 is TGCAGCGTTGGATTGGGCAGGGCCGGCACCGGGGAGCTGTTTTTT.

In this sample, this clonotype turned up a few times. The J gene is TRBJ1-1, the V gene TRBV29-1, with 7 bases identical to TRBD1. Per germline, CDR1 SQVTM and CDR2 ANQGSEA. There are 13 residues in the CDR3. J gave up 1 base and V 6 bases, and 5 bases lay outside the gene matches. The CDR3 DNA reads TGCAGCGTAACAGGGGCCTGGAACACTGAAGCTTTCTTT. Translated: CSVTGAWNTEAFF.

The gene calls are TRBV10-3 and TRBJ2-7, with TRBD2 matching 7 bases. The CDR3 is 15 amino acids. Losses at the gene ends were 4 bases for V and 0 bases for J; bases not matched to a gene: 6. Germline V lookup: CDR1 ENHRY, CDR2 SYGVKD. CDR3 coding DNA: TGTGCCATCAGTGTTGTGGGGGGGAGCTCCTACGAGCAGTACTTC. Its translation: CAISVVGGSSYEQYF.

The rearrangement joins TRBV5-1 to TRBJ1-6; weak D call: TRBD1 (5 bases). The CDR3 extends over 12 amino acids. Germline CDR1 is SGHRS and CDR2 is YFSETQ. The ends were cut back, 4 bases at V and 8 bases at J, with 7 bases in the middle. The DNA of the CDR3 is TGCGCCAGCAGCAAGGGGTATTCACCCCTCCACTTT. Translating gives CASSKGYSPLHF.

A few counts support this clonotype. Compared with germline, one end of the junction differs, possibly owing to a read error. The V and J genes are TRBV7-9 and TRBJ2-3, with no clear D. This CDR3 is 13 amino acids long. The germline gives CDR1 SEHNR, CDR2 FQNEAQ (reference sequence). CDR3 protein: CASSLGYTNTQYF. The CDR3 nucleotides are TGTGCCAGCAGCTTAGGCTACACAAATACGCAGTATTTT.

This clonotype was counted only a few times. The chain links TRBV3-1 to TRBJ2-3; either TRBD1 or TRBD2 may supply D (6 bases each). V lost 4 bases and J lost 1, with 21 bases in between. The CDR3 extends over 18 amino acids. Germline lookup yields CDR1 LGHDT and CDR2 YNNKEL (reference sequence). CDR3 protein: CASSRGAPAGPRTDTQYF. The CDR3 nucleotides read TGTGCCAGCAGCCGGGGGGCCCCTGCAGGGCCCCGCACAGATACGCAGTATTTT.

This clonotype was counted between two and nine times. The chain recombines TRBV7-6 with TRBJ1-6; D is possibly TRBD1 (6 bases). Germline V gene sequence: CDR1 SGHVS, CDR2 FNYEAQ. The CDR3 has 14 residues. Trimming took 5 bases from V and 8 from J, leaving 13 bases between them. CDR3 protein: CASSPGALDSPLHF. The CDR3 nucleotides are TGTGCCAGCAGCCCAGGGGCTTTAGATTCACCCCTCCACTTT.

The rearrangement links TRBV7-2 to TRBJ1-5, with D hard to call. CDR1 is SGHTA, CDR2 FQGNSA, per germline. This CDR3 has 15 residues. The V gene lost 9 bases and the J gene lost 7 bases, with 22 bases spanning the gap. The CDR3 DNA follows: TGTGCCAGTCGCCTCAGCGATAGGGATTGGCAGCCCCAGCATTTT. Encoded protein: CASRLSDRDWQPQHF.

The chain links TRBV29-1 to TRBJ1-2, with D perhaps matching TRBD1 (6 bases). V was cut by 0 bases and J by 7 bases, with 15 bases left in between. This CDR3 is built from 14 residues. Germline-derived CDR1 and CDR2 are SQVTM and ANQGSEA. The CDR3 nucleotides read TGCAGCGTTGAAGATCGTCTGGGGGCGGGTGGCTACACCTTC. This sequence encodes CSVEDRLGAGGYTF.

This clonotype has at least ten counts. The chain recombines TRBV5-1 with TRBJ2-3; 15 bases are shared with TRBD2. Trimming cost V 4 bases and J 3 bases; bases outside gene matches: 9. The CDR3 totals 18 residues. Germline CDR1 reads SGHRS; CDR2 reads YFSETQ. This chain's CDR3 is CASSEGLAGGPGTDTQYF. In DNA form, the CDR3 reads TGCGCCAGCAGCGAAGGACTAGCGGGAGGGCCTGGGACAGATACGCAGTATTTT.

This clonotype appeared a few times. The V gene is TRBV12-3 or TRBV12-4, the J gene TRBJ2-7; TRBD1 is a possible D gene (6 bases). Trimming removed 2 bases from V and 3 bases from J, with 11 bases in between. The CDR3 sequence is 14 residues long. The CDR3 loop reads CASSLLGRGYEQYF. The CDR3 coding sequence is TGTGCCAGCAGTTTACTGGGCAGGGGCTACGAGCAGTACTTC.